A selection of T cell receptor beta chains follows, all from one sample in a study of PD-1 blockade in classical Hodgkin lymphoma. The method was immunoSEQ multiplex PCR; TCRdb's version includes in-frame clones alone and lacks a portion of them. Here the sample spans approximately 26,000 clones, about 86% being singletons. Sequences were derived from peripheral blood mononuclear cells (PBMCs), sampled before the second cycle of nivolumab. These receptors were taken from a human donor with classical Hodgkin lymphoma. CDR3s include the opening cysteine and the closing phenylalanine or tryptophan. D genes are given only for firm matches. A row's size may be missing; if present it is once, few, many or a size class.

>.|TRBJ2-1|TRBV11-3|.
TGTGCCAGCAGCTTAGGATTGACGGTATACAATGAGCAGTTCTTC
CASSLGLTVYNEQFF
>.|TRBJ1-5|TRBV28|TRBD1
TGTGCCAGCAGTTTATTAGGACAGGGTCAGCCCCAGCATTTT
CASSLLGQGQPQHF
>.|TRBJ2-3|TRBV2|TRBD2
TGTGCCAGCAGTGACTTGGCTAGCGGGATGTTCGCAGATACGCAGTATTTT
CASSDLASGMFADTQYF
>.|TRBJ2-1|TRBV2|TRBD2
TGTGCCAGCAGTGGACTAGCGGGGTACAATGAGCAGTTCTTC
CASSGLAGYNEQFF
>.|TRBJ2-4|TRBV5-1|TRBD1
TGCGCCAGCAGCTTGGGGGTACTTCGGGACAGGGGACAAAACATTCAGTACTTC
CASSLGVLRDRGQNIQYF
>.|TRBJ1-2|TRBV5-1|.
TGCGCCAGCAGCTTGTCAGAGCCTAACTATGGCTACACCTTC
CASSLSEPNYGYTF
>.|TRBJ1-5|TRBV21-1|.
TGTGCCAGCAGCAAACGAGCGAGGGGGGCCCAGCCCCAGCATTTT
CASSKRARGAQPQHF
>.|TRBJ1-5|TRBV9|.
TGTGCCAGCAGCGAGGAGGACGGCAATCAGCCCCAGCATTTT
CASSEEDGNQPQHF
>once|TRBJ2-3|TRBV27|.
TGTGCCAGCAAGCAAGGGGATACGCAGTATTTT
CASKQGDTQYF
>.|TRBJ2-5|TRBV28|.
TGTGCCAGCAGTTCTACCGGGAGCACCTCTGGGACCCAGTACTTC
CASSSTGSTSGTQYF
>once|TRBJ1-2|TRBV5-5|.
TGTGCCAGCAGCTTGGTCGTATCCAGTTCCTATGGCTACACCTTC
CASSLVVSSSYGYTF
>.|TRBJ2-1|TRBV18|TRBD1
TGTGCCAGCTCACCAGTTGGAGGACTCGAGGACAGGGGGCTTCAGACTGACAATGAGCAGTTCTTC
CASSPVGGLEDRGLQTDNEQFF
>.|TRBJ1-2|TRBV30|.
TGTGCCTGGACGACGGGCGCAGGGAACTATGGCTACACCTTC
CAWTTGAGNYGYTF
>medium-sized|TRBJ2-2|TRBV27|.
TGTGCCAGCAGCCTGGGTTCCGCGCCCCGGGAGCTGTTTTTT
CASSLGSAPRELFF
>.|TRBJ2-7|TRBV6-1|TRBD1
TGTGCCAGCAGGGGACAGGGCGGCACGATAGGGGAGCAGTACTTC
CASRGQGGTIGEQYF
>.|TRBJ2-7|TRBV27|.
TGTGCCAGCAGTTTGGGCGGCTCCTACGAGCAGTACTTC
CASSLGGSYEQYF